Listed below are T cell receptor beta chains from one sample, sequenced in a study of T-cell memory formation after mild COVID-19. TCRdb re-analysed the 5' RACE reads in MiXCR, keeping a single row per CDR3 protein. The sample holds roughly 58,000 distinct CDR3 sequences, roughly 9.5% seen once. The sequenced sample was PBMCs or a T cell subset sorted from them (not recorded which). The receptors here all came from a man younger than 35 who had mild COVID-19 (a few samples of this study predate the infection). Cell type and time point are not known. Both conserved end residues are part of each CDR3. The D gene is left open where the match is weak. Expanded clones are given a class, and other clones once, few, many or no size at all.

D	V	size	length	J	DNA	CDR3
-	TRBV4-3	few	13	TRBJ2-3	TGCGCCAGCAGCCAAGATACCACAGATACGCAGTATTTT	CASSQDTTDTQYF
-	TRBV5-5	few	14	TRBJ2-2	TGTGCCAGCAGCTTGGAGGGGTTGGGCGGGGAGCTGTTTTTT	CASSLEGLGGELFF
-	TRBV4-3	-	18	TRBJ2-7	TGCGCCAGCAGCCAAGATCTTCTACCCTCGGATCCCAAGTGGGAGCAGTACTTC	CASSQDLLPSDPKWEQYF
-	TRBV7-9	medium-sized	13	TRBJ2-5	TGTGCCAGCAGCTTTAATCCCCAAGAGACCCAGTACTTC	CASSFNPQETQYF
-	TRBV7-6	-	17	TRBJ2-2	TGTGCCAGCAGCAGCCAGGGGGGGGACCCCTACACCGGGGAGCTGTTTTTT	CASSSQGGDPYTGELFF
-	TRBV7-8	many	15	TRBJ2-7	TGTGCCAGCAGGGTTGGAAGGATGGGGCCCTACGAGCAGTACTTC	CASRVGRMGPYEQYF
TRBD1	TRBV27	-	14	TRBJ2-1	TGTGCCAGCAGCCTACAGACAGGGCCGAATGAGCAGTTCTTC	CASSLQTGPNEQFF
TRBD1	TRBV20-1	few	12	TRBJ1-2	TGCAGTGCTACCGACAGGGGCCATGGCTACACCTTC	CSATDRGHGYTF
-	TRBV4-3	-	14	TRBJ1-2	TGCGCCAGCAGCCGATCCGATGCGCTTCGCGGCTACACCTTC	CASSRSDALRGYTF
TRBD2	TRBV12-3/TRBV12-4	few	15	TRBJ2-1	TGTGCCAGCAGCCTCTCGGCGGGGGGGCTCAATGAGCAGTTCTTC	CASSLSAGGLNEQFF
TRBD1	TRBV24-1	-	14	TRBJ2-7	TGTGCCACCAGAAGCGACAGGGTCTCCTACGAGCAGTACTTC	CATRSDRVSYEQYF
TRBD1	TRBV29-1	few	12	TRBJ1-4	TGCAGCGTTGGACAGGGAAATGAAAAACTGTTTTTT	CSVGQGNEKLFF
-	TRBV11-2	many	14	TRBJ2-3	TGTGCCAGCAGCTTAGATGGGGCAACAGATACGCAGTATTTT	CASSLDGATDTQYF
-	TRBV28	-	12	TRBJ1-4	TGTGCCAGCCGGCAGGCTAGCGAAAAACTGTTTTTT	CASRQASEKLFF
-	TRBV7-8	few	14	TRBJ1-4	TGTGCCAGCAGCCAGGGCTCGGGATATGAAAAACTGTTTTTT	CASSQGSGYEKLFF
-	TRBV21-1	few	14	TRBJ2-1	TGTGCCAACTCGACAGGCGGACCTCACAATGAGCAGTTCTTC	CANSTGGPHNEQFF
-	TRBV29-1	-	14	TRBJ2-2	TGCAGCGTTGGGCCCCGGACAAACACCGGGGAGCTGATTTTT	CSVGPRTNTGELIF
TRBD2	TRBV15	many	17	TRBJ2-3	TGTGCCACCAGCAGAGATTCGATGGGCGGGGGGGCAGATACGCAGTATTTT	CATSRDSMGGGADTQYF
-	TRBV5-5	-	15	TRBJ2-1	TGTGCCAGCAGCTTGGGCAGCGATTACTACAATGAGCAGTTCTTC	CASSLGSDYYNEQFF
-	TRBV7-9	many	11	TRBJ2-5	TGTGCCAGCACCTCCCGGGAGACCCAGTACTTC	CASTSRETQYF
TRBD2	TRBV5-1	many	15	TRBJ2-1	TGCGCCAGCAGCGTGACTAGCTCCGACTACAATGAGCAGTTCTTC	CASSVTSSDYNEQFF
-	TRBV29-1	few	13	TRBJ2-5	TGCAGCGTTGAGGTCCAAGTACAAGAGACCCAGTACTTC	CSVEVQVQETQYF
-	TRBV27	few	15	TRBJ1-1	TGTGCCAGCAGTGGAACCGGGACATTGAACACTGAAGCTTTCTTT	CASSGTGTLNTEAFF
TRBD2	TRBV6-2/TRBV6-3	few	16	TRBJ2-2	TGTGCCAGCAGTCCTTCCAGCGGGGATAACACCGGGGAGCTGTTTTTT	CASSPSSGDNTGELFF
-	TRBV19	many	15	TRBJ2-5	TGTGCCATCTCACCGCCGGGGACTGTACGAGAGACCCAGTACTTC	CAISPPGTVRETQYF
-	TRBV7-9	few	13	TRBJ2-5	TGTGCCAGCAGCTTACCGGTGCAAGAGACCCAGTACTTC	CASSLPVQETQYF
-	TRBV2	-	14	TRBJ1-1	TGTGCCAGCAAAATCGACAGATTGAACACTGAAGCTTTCTTT	CASKIDRLNTEAFF
-	TRBV5-1	-	15	TRBJ1-1	TGCGCCAGCAGCTTGGCAGGGATCTCGGGCACTGAAGCTTTCTTT	CASSLAGISGTEAFF
TRBD2	TRBV18	-	16	TRBJ2-3	TGTGCCAGCTCACCACCGAGCTCTGGGGGGGCAGATACGCAGTATTTT	CASSPPSSGGADTQYF
-	TRBV12-3/TRBV12-4	few	12	TRBJ1-5	TGTGCCAGCAGTTGGTACCCTCAGCCCCAGCATTTT	CASSWYPQPQHF